Here is one T cell receptor beta chain with its context. This clonotype was recorded only once. Its antigen has not been determined. No per-base quality is available; no much larger clone lies one base away. One read alone provides weak support. Library creation used 5' RACE. Sequencing took place on an Illumina HiSeq 2000. A universal primer binding site was added through template switching, and the final cDNA carried a unique molecular identifier so that TCR cDNA molecules could be counted accurately. Specific primers in the conserved constant-segment region were used to synthesize first-strand cDNA for TCR alpha and beta chains. To control for contamination, every cDNA library was double barcoded, receiving both a SMART-Mk sample barcode and Illumina barcodes. Two successive PCR steps introduced TruSeq adapter sequences along with Illumina sample barcodes. The TCR alpha and beta cDNA libraries were sequenced on the Illumina HiSeq platform using custom primers. The study's own analysis went as follows. Raw reads were processed with MiGEC to extract unique molecular identifiers, and MiXCR was used to determine CDR3 positions. Recombination models were inferred per individual with the repgenHMM and IGoR tools using an EM algorithm. The tcR package in R was used for shared clonotype analysis, with sharing normalized by the product of cloneset sizes. To study raw recombination free of thymic and clonal selection effects, out-of-frame nonproductive sequences were analyzed. Using fastp trimming at Q25 and MiXCR clonotype assembly, TCRdb reanalyzed the public sequencing data and kept in-frame beta chains. Rows merge per CDR3 protein into single entries with the most common DNA and genes. TCRdb, not the authors, supplied the V and J calls. The table for this sample lists hundreds of thousands of distinct CDR3 sequences; approximately 18% of them were counted only once. The leading ten clones occupy about an eighth of the sample.

Every donor in the study was a healthy Caucasian. Three pairs of female monozygotic twins, all aged about 18 to 30 years, were included in the twin cohort. Peripheral blood mononuclear cells were the source from which RNA for the TCR libraries was isolated. Measured from the cysteine to the phenylalanine, the CDR3 is 14 residues long. Kept here is only the CDR3 DNA, which spans 42 bases and is read in frame from base 1. The germline V gene (reference sequence) provides CDR1 LGHDT and CDR2 YNNKEL. Trimmed from V: 4 bases; trimmed from J: 4 bases; junction bases lacking a gene match: 6. The sample is drawn from a study of identical twins (dated by TCRdb to 2015 to 2016). The study in broad terms: To test whether fetal clonotypes persist, the study used deep sequencing on TCR alpha and beta repertoires from monozygotic twins, unrelated adults of various ages, and cord blood. Replicate twin experiments were performed at different times using different library preparation protocols to rule out contamination.

Broad study findings and their caveats: Zero-insertion analyses could be partly confounded by invariant T cells such as MAIT and iNKT, although diverse VJ usage argued against such confounding for most clonotypes. Because the same donors could not be followed over many years, the conclusions relied on cross-sectional statistical analysis. Out-of-frame TCR alpha sequences shared between twins showed an excess of low generation-probability sequences compared with coincidental sharing between unrelated individuals. Abundant cord blood beta clonotypes had fewer insertions, young adult naive repertoires showed a similar but weaker trend, and memory repertoires showed no such trend. In monozygotic twins, recombination models systematically underestimated out-of-frame TCR alpha sharing, but the models matched the sharing seen between unrelated individuals. Excess twin sharing in beta out-of-frame sequences was weaker because fewer shared sequences lowered the signal-to-noise ratio.

This sample was also put to use in a study of T cells expressing NK-cell markers. The second study reports: Eight or nine donors provided sorted CD3+CD56+NKG2C+, CD3+CD56+NKG2C- and CD3+CD56-NKG2C+ T-cell subsets, whose TCR beta-chain repertoires were profiled. Seven of the eight sequenced donors were HCMV-seropositive and one was HCMV-seronegative. To restrict sorting to alphabetaTCR-expressing T cells, an anti-gammadeltaTCR antibody was added in several experiments. In 5 to 7 donors, the dominant CD3+CD56+NKG2C+ clonotypes were found to rank among the top 10 CD8+ clonotypes and to make up roughly 1.0-7.0% of CD8+ T cells. Those dominant clonotypes were again the most abundant among CD3+CD56-NKG2C+ cells in a few donors, at about 28.3-60.1%. Whether the expanded NKG2C-expressing T cell clones were specific for HCMV antigens remained unclear. Randomly selected healthy volunteers, three men and five women, were used as the eight sequenced donors. HCMV serostatus was determined by detecting HCMV-specific IgG in serum with a commercial ELISA kit. For six donors, bulk peripheral blood T-cell repertoires were additionally sequenced from unsorted PBMC. MIGEC was used to demultiplex reads and group reads by UMI, and MiTCR was used to assemble and quantify clonotypes. To exclude erroneous sequences, any TCR cDNA sequence not supported by at least two reads was discarded. The tcR package was used for downstream repertoire analysis, with clonotypes matched between fractions based on CDR3 nucleotide sequence plus V segment. VDJmatch was used to annotate antigen specificity against VDJdb, with one amino acid substitution allowed in CDR3.

Recombination connected TRBV3-1 to TRBJ2-5; 7 nucleotides in the junction match TRBD2. The sequenced material came from PBMCs. The TCR sequence derives from a woman aged 18-29 years in good health. CDR3 sequence: CASSPWTSGETQYF. The DNA sequence is TGTGCCAGCAGCCCGTGGACTAGTGGAGAGACCCAGTACTTC.